One sample yielded the 23 T cell receptor beta chains listed below, sequenced in a study of T cell responses to AZD1222 COVID-19 vaccine (dated by TCRdb to the early 2020s). The sample's time point label, in plain terms: baseline before first vaccination. Libraries were prepared through the immunoSEQ multiplex PCR assay. In its TCRdb copy, this immuneACCESS table keeps in-frame sequences only and misses some clones. Where compared with another copy, unresolved V genes explain less than half of these, and the others have no known cause. The sample table shows roughly 45,000 clones, and 70% to 80% are seen once. Of the sample, 6.6% is held by the ten largest clones. The sequenced sample was peripheral blood, obtained on day 0 of AZD1222 vaccination. The source is an adult in good health.

The gene calls are TRBV6-1 and TRBJ1-4; 8 bases align to TRBD1. The CDR3 contains 19 residues. Unmatched junction bases numbered 14, after V lost 1 base and J lost 4 bases. CDR1 is MNHNS and CDR2 is SASEGT in the germline V gene. The CDR3 loop is CASSEVGQGATSGNEKLFF. In nucleotides, the CDR3 is TGTGCCAGCAGTGAAGTTGGACAGGGCGCCACCTCCGGTAATGAAAAACTGTTTTTT.

V is TRBV4-2 and J is TRBJ2-3; D remains unclear. Germline loops: CDR1 LGHNA, CDR2 YNFKEQ. Trimming shortened V by 2 bases and J by 0 bases, and 9 bases separated the two germline ends. The CDR3 sequence is 15 residues long. The CDR3, as DNA: TGTGCCAGCAGCCAAAGACACTCAAGCACAGATACGCAGTATTTT. It encodes CASSQRHSSTDTQYF.

V is TRBV19 and J is TRBJ2-1, with 10 bases matching TRBD1. CDR1 is LNHDA and CDR2 is SQIVND in the germline V gene (reference sequence). V trimming: 7 bases; J trimming: 2 bases; junction bases outside the gene matches: 5. The CDR3 sequence is 15 residues long. The CDR3 here is CASISGQGAYNEQFF. CDR3 bases: TGTGCCAGTATTTCAGGACAGGGGGCCTACAATGAGCAGTTCTTC.

There are a few counts of this clone. The chain is built from TRBV30 and TRBJ2-4, with 7 bases aligning to TRBD2. In germline, CDR1 is GTSNPN, CDR2 SVGIG (reference sequence). V lost 5 bases to trimming and J lost 0 bases; unmatched junction nucleotides: 7. This CDR3 has 15 residues. The CDR3 nucleotides read TGTGCCTGGGACCCGGGACTACTAGCCAAAAACATTCAGTACTTC. Residues: CAWDPGLLAKNIQYF.

The J gene is TRBJ1-1, the V gene TRBV10-3; D might be TRBD1 (6 bases). The CDR3 is made up of 14 amino acids. Trimming stripped 3 bases from V and 6 bases from J, with 14 bases between. Germline values: CDR1 ENHRY, CDR2 SYGVKD. The chain's CDR3 is CAISEGGLSAEAFF. The CDR3, as DNA: TGTGCCATCAGTGAAGGGGGGCTTTCGGCTGAAGCTTTCTTT.

The chain recombines TRBV5-5 with TRBJ1-1, with D uncertain. Trimming took 4 bases from V and 7 from J, leaving 17 bases between them. The length of the CDR3 is 14 residues. Germline CDR1 SGHKS, CDR2 YYEKEE (reference sequence). CDR3 residues: CASSPDTGPGEAFF. CDR3 sequence (DNA): TGTGCCAGCAGCCCAGACACCGGTCCGGGTGAAGCTTTCTTT.

V is TRBV18 and J is TRBJ2-7, with D unclear. V was cut by 3 bases and J by 0 bases, with 6 bases left in between. Germline loops: CDR1 KGHSH, CDR2 LQKENI. The CDR3 runs to 13 residues. The DNA of the CDR3 is TGTGCCAGCTCACCGACGGACTCCTACGAGCAGTACGTC. Translated, it gives CASSPTDSYEQYV.

The chain has TRBV18 and TRBJ1-4; possible D gene TRBD1, 6 bases. The V gene's germline CDR1 is KGHSH and CDR2 LQKENI. CDR3 size: 14 residues. V was trimmed by 3 bases and J by 2 bases, leaving 7 bases between them. In DNA form, the CDR3 reads TGTGCCAGCTCACCGACAGGTACTAATGAAAAACTGTTTTTT. This sequence encodes CASSPTGTNEKLFF.

The chain recombines TRBV5-4 with TRBJ2-3, with 10 nucleotides matching TRBD2. Trimming at V came to 4 bases and at J to 3 bases, leaving 8 bases not matched to a gene. The CDR3 extends over 16 amino acids. CDR1 is SGHNT, CDR2 YYREEE, per germline (reference sequence). CDR3 in DNA: TGTGCCAGCAGCGTATCTAGCGGGGGTTGGACAGATACGCAGTATTTT. Amino acid sequence: CASSVSSGGWTDTQYF.

J is TRBJ2-1 and V is TRBV5-4; weak D call: TRBD2 (5 bases). This CDR3 spans 16 amino acids. The germline V and J ends were trimmed by 0 bases and 2 bases, with 12 bases remaining between them. Germline V gene data show CDR1 as SGHNT and CDR2 as YYREEE (reference sequence). The CDR3 loop reads CASSLGEWAPYNEQFF. The CDR3 nucleotides are TGTGCCAGCAGCTTGGGGGAGTGGGCTCCCTACAATGAGCAGTTCTTC.

The chain recombines TRBV4-1 with TRBJ1-6; D gene uncertain. Germline V gene data show CDR1 as MGHRA and CDR2 as YSYEKL. The CDR3 extends over 13 amino acids. V dropped 4 bases and J dropped 5 bases, with 6 bases sitting between them. CDR3: CASSLGNNSPLHF. Here the CDR3 DNA reads TGCGCCAGCAGCCTGGGAAATAATTCACCCCTCCACTTT.

The chain carries TRBV7-9 and TRBJ1-1; TRBD1 matches 9 bases. CDR1 is SEHNR and CDR2 is FQNEAQ in the germline V gene (reference sequence). This CDR3 is 14 amino acids long. J lost 3 bases, V lost 6 bases, and 5 bases had no gene match. The CDR3 DNA is TGTGCCAGCAGTCGTAGACAGGGGGACACTGAAGCTTTCTTT. It yields the protein CASSRRQGDTEAFF.

This clone was detected only a few times. This sequence joins TRBV19 and TRBJ1-1, with D possibly matching TRBD1 (5 bases). V was pared by 5 bases and J by 3 bases, with 10 bases between. The CDR3 spans 13 residues. Germline assignment: CDR1 LNHDA and CDR2 SQIVND (reference sequence). DNA of the CDR3: TGTGCCAGTAGTGCAAGAGGGGACACTGAAGCTTTCTTT. This encodes CASSARGDTEAFF.

The chain carries TRBV19 and TRBJ2-3; 8 positions match TRBD1. Germline CDR1 is LNHDA and CDR2 is SQIVND (reference sequence). The V and J ends lost 4 bases and 3 bases, in that order; junction bases with no gene match: 9. The CDR3 covers 16 residues. The CDR3 here is CASSSAGTGRTDTQYF. DNA of the CDR3: TGTGCCAGTAGTAGCGCCGGGACAGGAAGAACAGATACGCAGTATTTT.

In regard to this clone: Other DNA sequences of this sample code for an identical CDR3. The chain joins TRBV28 to TRBJ2-2; D might be TRBD1 (5 bases). The CDR3 runs to 13 residues. From germline, CDR1 is MDHEN and CDR2 SYDVKM. The ends were cut back, 2 bases at V and 8 bases at J, with 9 bases in the middle. The CDR3 sequence: CASSLGAAGELFF. The CDR3 coding sequence is TGTGCCAGCAGTTTAGGGGCAGCTGGGGAGCTGTTTTTT.

This rearrangement joins TRBV3-1 (or the pseudogene TRBV3-2) to TRBJ1-1; 7 bases match TRBD1. The CDR3 sequence is 15 residues long. V gave up 4 bases and J gave up 2 bases; unmatched junction bases: 7. Germline V lookup: CDR1 LGHDT, CDR2 YNNKEL (reference sequence). The CDR3 reads CASSPHQGVNTEAFF. In DNA form, the CDR3 reads TGTGCCAGCAGCCCCCACCAGGGGGTTAACACTGAAGCTTTCTTT.

CDR3 sequence reads: CASISGLGNTEAFF. The CDR3 DNA reads TGTGCCAGCATTTCGGGGCTGGGGAACACTGAAGCTTTCTTT. V is TRBV7-9 and J is TRBJ1-1; D possibly corresponds to TRBD1 (5 bases). Looked up from germline, CDR1 is SEHNR and CDR2 is FQNEAQ (reference sequence). CDR3 length: 14 amino acids. V lost 7 bases to trimming and J lost 1 base, with 13 bases between them. Together with reference TRBV7-9 and TRBJ1-1, the CDR3 gives the full variable domain: DTGVSQNPRHKITKRGQNVTFRCDPISEHNRLYWYRQTLGQGPEFLTYFQNEAQLEKSRLLSDRFSAERPKGSFSTLEIQRTEQGDSAMYLCASISGLGNTEAFFGQGTRLTVV.

The chain joins TRBV5-1 to TRBJ1-1; tentative D call: TRBD1 (5 bases). Trimming pared 5 bases from V and 11 bases from J, leaving 19 bases between. The CDR3 spans 13 residues. The V gene's germline CDR1 is SGHRS and CDR2 YFSETQ. CDR3 sequence (DNA): TGCGCCAGCAGATGGGACCGGGGGAATAGCGCTTTCTTT. This sequence encodes CASRWDRGNSAFF.

CDR3 sequence (DNA): TGTGCCAGCAGCTCCTATAGTAGGGAGGGCCTTTCATATGAGCAGTTCTTC. Its translation is CASSSYSREGLSYEQFF. This chain links TRBV3-1 (or the pseudogene TRBV3-2) with TRBJ2-1; 7 bases are shared with TRBD2. V shed 5 bases and J 8 bases; nucleotides not matched to a gene: 18. CDR3 length: 17 amino acids. Germline V gene sequence: CDR1 LGHDT, CDR2 YNNKEL (reference sequence).

This chain connects TRBV10-2 to TRBJ2-2, with TRBD1 as a possible D gene (6 bases). The CDR3 loop spans 13 amino acids. Trimming shortened V by 7 bases and J by 6 bases, and 12 bases separated the two germline ends. The germline CDR1 and CDR2 sequences are WSHSY and SAAADI. This CDR3 reads CASIIRGAGELFF. Written as DNA, the CDR3 is TGCGCCAGCATTATCAGGGGCGCCGGGGAGCTGTTTTTT.

In its sample, this clone was seen once. The J gene is TRBJ1-4, the V gene TRBV7-8; 9 nucleotides agree with TRBD1. The CDR3 contains 15 residues. Germline CDR1 SGHVS, CDR2 FQNEAQ. V lost 0 bases and J lost 8; bases outside the gene matches: 4. The CDR3 DNA reads TGTGCCAGCAGCTTAGCCGGGACAGGGAGGGAAAAACTGTTTTTT. Protein sequence: CASSLAGTGREKLFF.

The chain recombines TRBV5-1 with TRBJ1-2; a weak D match, TRBD1 (5 bases). The length of the CDR3 is 15 residues. Germline V lookup: CDR1 SGHRS, CDR2 YFSETQ. Deletions cut 6 bases from V and 8 bases from J, with 23 bases between. The CDR3 sequence: CASTAVPYSREGYTF. The CDR3 DNA reads as TGCGCCAGCACCGCCGTACCTTATTCCAGGGAGGGCTACACCTTC.

This clone was seen just once. The chain carries TRBV7-8 and TRBJ1-6; D not resolved. The CDR3 spans 13 residues. CDR1 and CDR2 (germline): SGHVS, FQNEAQ. With 0 bases removed from V and 5 bases from J, the gap between germline ends came to 2 bases. The CDR3 is CASSLADNSPLHF. The DNA for the CDR3 is TGTGCCAGCAGCTTAGCCGATAATTCACCCCTCCACTTT.